One sample yielded the 15 T cell receptor beta chains listed below, sequenced in a study of identical twins. TCRdb reanalysed the 5' RACE reads using MiXCR and keeps one entry per CDR3 protein. The sample records 250,000 to 300,000 distinct CDR3 sequences, nearly 9.5% being singletons. The sample was also linked to a second study, of yellow fever vaccine responses in identical twins.

Material for sequencing was CD8+ T cells sorted from blood. These receptors all stem from a woman aged 18-29 years in good health.

In this sample, this clonotype turned up a few times. This rearrangement joins TRBV28 to TRBJ2-1; perhaps TRBD1 as D (6 bases). CDR1 and CDR2 from the germline V gene are MDHEN and SYDVKM. Trimming shortened V by 5 bases and J by 6 bases, and 20 bases separated the two germline ends. The CDR3 consists of 16 residues. The chain's CDR3 is CASSPYQGSVVNEQFF. In nucleotides, the CDR3 is TGTGCCAGCAGTCCATACCAGGGGTCTGTCGTCAATGAGCAGTTCTTC.

This clonotype was seen a handful of times. J is TRBJ2-7 and V is TRBV2, with 7 bases that match TRBD1. Germline loops: CDR1 SNHLY, CDR2 FYNNEI. CDR3 length: 14 amino acids. V shed 2 bases, J shed 2 bases, and the junction held 3 bases outside the gene matches. In nucleotides, the CDR3 is TGTGCCAGCAGTGAATCAGGGGGTACCTACGAGCAGTACTTC. It yields the protein CASSESGGTYEQYF.

The sample holds many counts of this clonotype. V is TRBV29-1 and J is TRBJ2-2, with D hard to call. This CDR3 is 11 amino acids long. Trimming pared 6 bases from V and 8 bases from J, leaving 10 bases between. Germline values: CDR1 SQVTM, CDR2 ANQGSEA. CDR3 nucleotide sequence: TGCAGCGTCCACTGGTCTGGGGAGCTGTTTTTT. Its translation is CSVHWSGELFF.

In this sample, this clonotype turned up many times. V and J are TRBV14 and TRBJ1-5; 7 nucleotides line up with TRBD1. The CDR3 spans 14 residues. Germline trimming cut 5 bases from V and 1 base from J; bases unmatched to any gene: 2. The germline V gene has CDR1 SGHDN and CDR2 FVKESK. CDR3 amino acids: CASSLQGSNQPQHF. The CDR3 coding sequence is TGTGCCAGCAGCTTACAGGGGAGCAATCAGCCCCAGCATTTT. The full variable domain, its missing parts supplied by reference TRBV14 and TRBJ1-5, is EAGVTQFPSHSVIEKGQTVTLRCDPISGHDNLYWYRRVMGKEIKFLLHFVKESKQDESGMPNNRFLAERTGGTYSTLKVQPAELEDSGVYFCASSLQGSNQPQHFGDGTRLSIL.

This clonotype was picked up many times. The chain joins TRBV25-1 to TRBJ2-5; D gene ambiguous. Germline CDR1 is MGHDK and CDR2 is SYGVNS. This CDR3 comprises 14 residues. V gave up 1 base and J gave up 5 bases, with 11 bases separating them. The CDR3 loop reads CASSESVGWETQYF. Here the CDR3 DNA reads TGTGCCAGCAGTGAATCGGTGGGGTGGGAGACCCAGTACTTC.

The rearrangement links TRBV5-1 to TRBJ2-1; TRBD1 might be the D (6 bases). Germline-derived CDR1 and CDR2 are SGHRS and YFSETQ. V gave up 6 bases and J gave up 6 bases, with 10 bases separating them. The CDR3 spans 12 residues. In DNA, the CDR3 is TGCGCCAGCAAGGGGGTGGCCAATGAGCAGTTCTTC. Protein sequence: CASKGVANEQFF.

This clonotype showed up many times. The gene calls are TRBV7-2 and TRBJ2-5, with D tentatively TRBD1 (6 bases). V was pared by 1 base and J by 5 bases, with 14 bases between. The germline CDR1 and CDR2 sequences are SGHTA and FQGNSA. This CDR3 has 15 residues. The CDR3 loop reads CASSLEPGDSETQYF. Here the CDR3 DNA reads TGTGCCAGCAGCTTAGAACCAGGGGATTCGGAGACCCAGTACTTC.

The chain combines TRBV19 with TRBJ2-1; D unresolved. The CDR3 length is 11 residues. CDR1 and CDR2 from the germline V gene are LNHDA and SQIVND (reference sequence). V was shortened by 3 bases and J by 11 bases, with 8 bases between the two germline ends. The CDR3 DNA follows: TGTGCCAGTAGTATCGGCGGAAAGCAGTTCTTC. This translates into CASSIGGKQFF.

This sequence joins TRBV7-6 and TRBJ2-2; 9 bases are shared with TRBD1. This CDR3 spans 15 amino acids. Germline V gene sequence: CDR1 SGHVS, CDR2 FNYEAQ. J lost 4 bases, V lost 4 bases, and 4 bases had no gene match. The CDR3 region has the DNA TGTGCCAGCAGCTCGGGACAGGGTAGCACCGGGGAGCTGTTTTTT. As protein: CASSSGQGSTGELFF.

This clonotype was detected ten times or more. The chain recombines TRBV7-9 with TRBJ2-1, with a weak D call TRBD2 (6 bases). Deletions cut 0 bases from V and 7 bases from J, with 10 bases between. The CDR3 runs 14 residues. Germline V lookup: CDR1 SEHNR, CDR2 FQNEAQ (reference sequence). The CDR3 nucleotides are TGTGCCAGCAGCTTAGCGCTTCGGGGGAATGAGCAGTTCTTC. Protein sequence: CASSLALRGNEQFF. The complete variable domain, with remaining parts taken from reference TRBV7-9 and TRBJ2-1, reads DTGVSQNPRHKITKRGQNVTFRCDPISEHNRLYWYRQTLGQGPEFLTYFQNEAQLEKSRLLSDRFSAERPKGSFSTLEIQRTEQGDSAMYLCASSLALRGNEQFFGPGTRLTVL.

The chain couples TRBV20-1 to TRBJ2-2; D possibly uses TRBD1 or TRBD2 (7 bases each). Trimming shortened V by 0 bases and J by 4 bases, and 18 bases separated the two germline ends. In germline, CDR1 is DFQATT, CDR2 SNEGSKA (reference sequence). The CDR3 covers 17 residues. CDR3 residues: CSARDFGTGEGTGELFF. CDR3 DNA sequence: TGCAGTGCTAGAGATTTTGGAACAGGGGAGGGCACCGGGGAGCTGTTTTTT.

The chain is built from TRBV15 and TRBJ2-7, with 10 bases aligning to TRBD1. Looked up from germline, CDR1 is LNHNV and CDR2 is YYDKDF (reference sequence). Trimming at V came to 5 bases and at J to 5 bases, leaving 12 bases not matched to a gene. CDR3 size: 16 residues. CDR3 loop: CATSAKGGQGYDEQYF. CDR3 nucleotides: TGTGCCACCAGCGCCAAGGGGGGACAGGGGTATGACGAGCAGTACTTC.

This clonotype appeared a few times. The rearrangement uses TRBV5-1 and TRBJ2-7; TRBD1 is a possible D gene (6 bases). Between the trimmed V and J ends, which lost 3 bases and 3 bases, there was a span of 10 bases. The CDR3 loop spans 13 amino acids. The V gene's germline CDR1 is SGHRS and CDR2 YFSETQ. This chain's CDR3 is CASSWGHLYEQYF. CDR3 DNA: TGCGCCAGCAGCTGGGGACACCTCTACGAGCAGTACTTC.

This clonotype was detected only a few times. The V gene is TRBV7-9, the J gene TRBJ2-5; D is perhaps TRBD1 (6 bases). The germline V gene has CDR1 SEHNR and CDR2 FQNEAQ (reference sequence). Trimming removed 5 bases at V and 0 bases at J, with 13 bases between. CDR3 size: 15 residues. This CDR3 reads CASSQNRDNQETQYF. DNA of the CDR3: TGTGCCAGCAGCCAAAACCGGGACAACCAAGAGACCCAGTACTTC.

In its sample, this clonotype was seen a few times. The V gene is TRBV5-5, the J gene TRBJ1-4, with D tentatively TRBD1 (6 bases). The CDR3 loop spans 13 amino acids. V was clipped by 10 bases and J by 4 bases, with 14 bases between them. CDR1 is SGHKS, CDR2 YYEKEE, per germline (reference sequence). The CDR3 DNA sequence: TGTGCCTCCGAGGACAGCGGTAATGAAAAACTGTTTTTT. Its translation is CASEDSGNEKLFF.